These 9 T cell receptor beta chains originate from one sample sequenced in a study of blood T cell repertoires in COVID-19. Assay used: immunoSEQ multiplex PCR; TCRdb lists only in-frame clones, some missing. The table has 45,000 to 60,000 clones, around 80% seen once; the top ten hold around 8.2%. Sequenced: peripheral blood. These receptors were taken from a woman older than 75 with acute or convalescent COVID-19.

This chain connects TRBV5-4 to TRBJ1-1, with D maybe TRBD1 (5 bases). Germline CDR1 and CDR2: SGHNT and YYREEE (reference sequence). This CDR3 contains 15 residues. Trimming removed 0 bases at V and 2 bases at J, with 11 bases between. CDR3 bases: TGTGCCAGCAGCTTGGGGCGGGGGGTCAACACTGAAGCTTTCTTT. Encoded protein: CASSLGRGVNTEAFF.

The rearrangement joins TRBV6-2 or TRBV6-3 to TRBJ1-5, with TRBD1 as a possible D gene (6 bases). Trimming removed 2 bases at V and 4 bases at J, with 12 bases between. Germline CDR1 reads MNHEY; CDR2 reads SVGEGT. CDR3 length: 15 amino acids. CDR3: CASSYGGAMNQPQHF. CDR3 nucleotides: TGTGCCAGCAGTTACGGGGGGGCTATGAATCAGCCCCAGCATTTT.

The chain joins TRBV2 to TRBJ1-3, with a possible D match to TRBD1 (5 bases). The CDR3 is 14 residues long. CDR1 SNHLY and CDR2 FYNNEI come from the germline V gene. Trimming pared 6 bases from V and 1 base from J, leaving 10 bases between. This CDR3 is CASSPGFSGNTIYF. The CDR3 DNA reads TGTGCCAGCAGCCCAGGGTTTTCTGGAAACACCATATATTTT.

This chain joins TRBV6-5 and TRBJ1-6; no clear D gene. The CDR3 has 15 amino acids. Looked up from germline, CDR1 is MNHEY and CDR2 is SVGAGI. V lost 2 bases to trimming and J lost 0 bases, with 5 bases between them. Here the CDR3 DNA reads TGTGCCAGCAGTTACGCCAGCTCCTATAATTCACCCCTCCACTTT. The encoded protein is CASSYASSYNSPLHF.

This clone was detected a few times. The rearrangement links TRBV2 to TRBJ1-1; D unclear. V was trimmed by 7 bases and J by 8 bases, leaving 11 bases between them. The length of the CDR3 is 11 residues. CDR1 SNHLY and CDR2 FYNNEI come from the germline V gene. The CDR3 region has the DNA TGTGCCAGCATCGTGTCTACCGAAGCTTTCTTT. This gives the protein CASIVSTEAFF.

This chain links TRBV5-5 with TRBJ1-3; D remains unclear. This CDR3 comprises 13 residues. The germline gives CDR1 SGHKS, CDR2 YYEKEE (reference sequence). V lost 3 bases and J lost 4, with 8 bases in between. The CDR3 region has the DNA TGTGCCAGCAGCTCCTTGAGGGGAAACACCATATATTTT. It translates to CASSSLRGNTIYF.

This clone was found once. The chain joins TRBV23-1 to TRBJ1-2, with 7 nucleotides matching TRBD1. TRBV23-1 is an open reading frame, and its role is uncertain. The CDR3 length is 15 residues. J was trimmed by 2 bases and V by 4 bases; bases with no gene match: 7. The DNA of the CDR3 is TGCGCCAGCAGTCCCCCGGGACAGAGGAACTATGGCTACACCTTC. The encoded protein is CASSPPGQRNYGYTF.

This clone was observed a handful of times. The chain carries TRBV6-6 and TRBJ2-3, with D possibly being TRBD1 (5 bases). Germline CDR1 MNHNY, CDR2 SVGAGI (reference sequence). The V end lost 2 bases, the J end lost 4 bases, and 10 bases lay between the germline ends. The CDR3 totals 14 residues. The CDR3 DNA follows: TGTGCCAGCAGTTACGTGGGGCGCGCAGATACGCAGTATTTT. This gives the protein CASSYVGRADTQYF.

This rearrangement joins TRBV5-4 to TRBJ2-5; D may be TRBD1 (5 bases). Germline CDR1 and CDR2: SGHNT and YYREEE (reference sequence). V lost 0 bases to trimming and J lost 4 bases, with 19 bases between them. This CDR3 is built from 17 residues. The CDR3 bases are TGTGCCAGCAGCTTGGAGCCATCCGCCGACAGAGGAGAGACCCAGTACTTC. This translates into CASSLEPSADRGETQYF.